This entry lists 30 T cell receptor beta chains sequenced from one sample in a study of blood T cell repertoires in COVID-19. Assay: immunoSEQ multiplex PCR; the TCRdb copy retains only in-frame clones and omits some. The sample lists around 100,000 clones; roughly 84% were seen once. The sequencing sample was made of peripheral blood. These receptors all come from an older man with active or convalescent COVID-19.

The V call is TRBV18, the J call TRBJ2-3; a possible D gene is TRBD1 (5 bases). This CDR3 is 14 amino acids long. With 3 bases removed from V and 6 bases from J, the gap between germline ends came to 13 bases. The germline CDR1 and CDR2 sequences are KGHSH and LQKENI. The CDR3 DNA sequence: TGTGCCAGCTCACCGACACAGGCGGCGGATACGCAGTATTTT. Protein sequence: CASSPTQAADTQYF.

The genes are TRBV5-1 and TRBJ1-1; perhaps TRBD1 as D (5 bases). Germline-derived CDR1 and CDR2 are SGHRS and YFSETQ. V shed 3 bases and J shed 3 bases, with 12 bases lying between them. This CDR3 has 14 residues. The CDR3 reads CASSYAGSHTEAFF. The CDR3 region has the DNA TGCGCCAGCAGCTATGCAGGGTCCCACACTGAAGCTTTCTTT.

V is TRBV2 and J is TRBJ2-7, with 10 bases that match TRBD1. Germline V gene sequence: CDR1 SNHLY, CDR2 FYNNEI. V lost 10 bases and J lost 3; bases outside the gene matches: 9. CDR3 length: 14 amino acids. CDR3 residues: CATRGGTGDYEQYF. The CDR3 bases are TGTGCCACCAGAGGGGGGACAGGGGACTACGAGCAGTACTTC.

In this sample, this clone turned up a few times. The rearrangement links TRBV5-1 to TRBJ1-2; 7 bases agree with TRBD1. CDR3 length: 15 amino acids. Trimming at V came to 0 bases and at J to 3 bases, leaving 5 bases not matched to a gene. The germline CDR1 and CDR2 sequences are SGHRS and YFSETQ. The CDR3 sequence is CASSLAPGTDYGYTF. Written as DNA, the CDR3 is TGCGCCAGCAGCTTGGCCCCCGGGACAGACTATGGCTACACCTTC.

CDR3 protein: CASLRGRNSPLHF. DNA of the CDR3: TGTGCCAGCCTCCGGGGTCGGAACTCACCCCTCCACTTT. The chain is built from TRBV6-5 and TRBJ1-6; no clear D gene. The CDR3 covers 13 residues. Deletions cut 8 bases from V and 10 bases from J, with 15 bases between. In germline, CDR1 is MNHEY, CDR2 SVGAGI.

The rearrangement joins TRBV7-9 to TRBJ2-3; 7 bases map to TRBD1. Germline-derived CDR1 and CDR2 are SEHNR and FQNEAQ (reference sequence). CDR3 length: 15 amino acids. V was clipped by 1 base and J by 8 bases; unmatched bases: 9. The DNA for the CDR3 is TGTGCCAGCAGCTTAGTGTCAGGACAGGACCTTACGCAGTATTTT. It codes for CASSLVSGQDLTQYF.

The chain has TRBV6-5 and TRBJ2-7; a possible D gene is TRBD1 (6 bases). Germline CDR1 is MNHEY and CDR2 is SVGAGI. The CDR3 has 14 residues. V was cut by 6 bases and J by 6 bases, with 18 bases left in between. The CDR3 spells CASRPQGLGGEQYF. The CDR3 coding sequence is TGTGCCAGCAGACCTCAGGGGTTGGGTGGCGAGCAGTACTTC.

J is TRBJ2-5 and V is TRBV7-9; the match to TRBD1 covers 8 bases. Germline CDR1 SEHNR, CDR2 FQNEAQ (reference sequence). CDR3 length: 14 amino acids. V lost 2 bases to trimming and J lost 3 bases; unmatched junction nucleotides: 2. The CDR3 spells CASSLIQGEETQYF. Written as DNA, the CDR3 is TGTGCCAGCAGCTTAATACAGGGGGAAGAGACCCAGTACTTC.

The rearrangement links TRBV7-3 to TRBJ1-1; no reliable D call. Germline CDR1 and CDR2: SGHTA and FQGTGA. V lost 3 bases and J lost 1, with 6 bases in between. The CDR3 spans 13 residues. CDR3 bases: TGTGCCAGCAGCTTTGCAGAGAACACTGAAGCTTTCTTT. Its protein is CASSFAENTEAFF.

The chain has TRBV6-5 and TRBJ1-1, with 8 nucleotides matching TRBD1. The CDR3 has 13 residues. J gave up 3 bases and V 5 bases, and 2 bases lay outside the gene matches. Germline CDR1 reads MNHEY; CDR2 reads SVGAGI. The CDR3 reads CASSKTGDTEAFF. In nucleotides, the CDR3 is TGTGCCAGCAGTAAGACAGGGGACACTGAAGCTTTCTTT.

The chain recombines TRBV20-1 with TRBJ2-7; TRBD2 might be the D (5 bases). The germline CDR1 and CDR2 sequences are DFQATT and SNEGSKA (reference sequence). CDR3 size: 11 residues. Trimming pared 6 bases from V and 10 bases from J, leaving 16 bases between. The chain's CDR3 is CSANKLGLQYF. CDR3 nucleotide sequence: TGCAGTGCCAACAAACTCGGACTCCAGTACTTC.

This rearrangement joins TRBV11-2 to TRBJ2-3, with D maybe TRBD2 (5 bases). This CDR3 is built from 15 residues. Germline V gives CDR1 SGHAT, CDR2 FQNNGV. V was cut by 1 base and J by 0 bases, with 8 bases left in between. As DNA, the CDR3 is TGTGCCAGCAGCTTAGGGACTTCTAGCACAGATACGCAGTATTTT. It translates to CASSLGTSSTDTQYF.

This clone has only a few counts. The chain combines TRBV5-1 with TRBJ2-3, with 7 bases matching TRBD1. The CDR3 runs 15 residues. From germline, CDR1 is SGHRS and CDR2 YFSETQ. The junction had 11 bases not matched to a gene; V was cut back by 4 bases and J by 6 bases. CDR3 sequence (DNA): TGCGCCAGCAGCCAACAGACAGGGAGTGGGGATACGCAGTATTTT. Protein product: CASSQQTGSGDTQYF.

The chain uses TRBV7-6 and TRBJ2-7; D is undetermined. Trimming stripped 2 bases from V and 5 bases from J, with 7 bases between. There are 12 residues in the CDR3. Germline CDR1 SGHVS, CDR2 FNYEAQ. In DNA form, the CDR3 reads TGTGCCAGCAGCTTAACGAGGAACGAGCAGTACTTC. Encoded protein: CASSLTRNEQYF.

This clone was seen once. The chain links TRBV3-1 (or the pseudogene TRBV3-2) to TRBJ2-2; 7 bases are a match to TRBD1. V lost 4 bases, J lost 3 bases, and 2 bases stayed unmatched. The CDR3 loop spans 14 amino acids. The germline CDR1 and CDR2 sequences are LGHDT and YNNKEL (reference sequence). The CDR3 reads CASSPTGDTGELFF. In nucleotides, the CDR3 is TGTGCCAGCAGCCCTACAGGGGACACCGGGGAGCTGTTTTTT.

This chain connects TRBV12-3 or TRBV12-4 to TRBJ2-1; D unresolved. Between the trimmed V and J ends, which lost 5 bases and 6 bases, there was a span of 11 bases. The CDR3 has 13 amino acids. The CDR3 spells CASSRLRANEQFF. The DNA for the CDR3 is TGTGCCAGCAGTCGCCTACGAGCCAATGAGCAGTTCTTC.

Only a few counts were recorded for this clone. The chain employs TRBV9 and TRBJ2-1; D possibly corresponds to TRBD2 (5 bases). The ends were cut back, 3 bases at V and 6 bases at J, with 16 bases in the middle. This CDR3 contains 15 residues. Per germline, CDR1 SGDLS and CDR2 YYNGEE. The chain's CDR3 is CASSATSRLPNEQFF. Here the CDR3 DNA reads TGTGCCAGCAGCGCCACCTCCCGACTACCCAATGAGCAGTTCTTC.

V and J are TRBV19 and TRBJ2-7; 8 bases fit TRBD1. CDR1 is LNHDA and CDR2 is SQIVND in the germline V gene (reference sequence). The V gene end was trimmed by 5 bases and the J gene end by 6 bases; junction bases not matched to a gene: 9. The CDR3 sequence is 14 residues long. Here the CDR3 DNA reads TGTGCCAGTAGTCCTGGGACAGGAGGCGTCGAGCAGTACTTC. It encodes CASSPGTGGVEQYF.

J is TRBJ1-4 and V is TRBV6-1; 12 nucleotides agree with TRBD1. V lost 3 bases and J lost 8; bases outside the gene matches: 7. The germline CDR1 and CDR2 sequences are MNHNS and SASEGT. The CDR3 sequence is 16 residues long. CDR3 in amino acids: CASSEPGQGAGEKLFF. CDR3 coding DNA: TGTGCCAGCAGTGAGCCGGGACAGGGGGCTGGAGAAAAACTGTTTTTT.

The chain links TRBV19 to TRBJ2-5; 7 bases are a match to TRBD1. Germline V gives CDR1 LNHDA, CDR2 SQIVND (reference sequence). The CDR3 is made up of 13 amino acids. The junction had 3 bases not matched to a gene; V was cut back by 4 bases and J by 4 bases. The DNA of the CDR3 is TGTGCCAGTAGTACAGGGGGTGGAGAGACCCAGTACTTC. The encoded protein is CASSTGGGETQYF.

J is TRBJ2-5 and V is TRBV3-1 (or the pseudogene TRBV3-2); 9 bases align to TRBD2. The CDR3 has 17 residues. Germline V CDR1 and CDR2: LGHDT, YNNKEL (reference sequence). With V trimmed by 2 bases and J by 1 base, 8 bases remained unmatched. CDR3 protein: CASSQRPLAGSQETQYF. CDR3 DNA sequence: TGTGCCAGCAGCCAAAGGCCACTAGCGGGTTCCCAAGAGACCCAGTACTTC.

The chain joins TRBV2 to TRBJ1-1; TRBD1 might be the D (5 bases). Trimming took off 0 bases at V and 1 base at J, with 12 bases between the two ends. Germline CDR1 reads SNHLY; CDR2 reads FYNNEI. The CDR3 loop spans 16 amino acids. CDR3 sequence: CASSEAPGVQNTEAFF. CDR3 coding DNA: TGTGCCAGCAGTGAAGCCCCGGGGGTGCAGAACACTGAAGCTTTCTTT.

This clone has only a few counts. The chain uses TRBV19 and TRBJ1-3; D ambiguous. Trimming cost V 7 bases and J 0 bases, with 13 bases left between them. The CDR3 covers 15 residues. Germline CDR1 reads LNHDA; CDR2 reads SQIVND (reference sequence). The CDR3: CASTPSAISGNTIYF. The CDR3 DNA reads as TGTGCCAGTACCCCTTCCGCGATCTCTGGAAACACCATATATTTT.

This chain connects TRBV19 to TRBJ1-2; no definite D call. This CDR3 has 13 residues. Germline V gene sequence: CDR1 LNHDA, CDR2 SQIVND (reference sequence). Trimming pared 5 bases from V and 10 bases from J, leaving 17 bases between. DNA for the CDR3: TGTGCCAGTAGTGGAACCCCACGAGAGGCCTACACCTTC. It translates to CASSGTPREAYTF. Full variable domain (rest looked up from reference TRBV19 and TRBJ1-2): DGGITQSPKYLFRKEGQNVTLSCEQNLNHDAMYWYRQDPGQGLRLIYYSQIVNDFQKGDIAEGYSVSREKKESFPLTVTSAQKNPTAFYLCASSGTPREAYTFGSGTRLTVV.

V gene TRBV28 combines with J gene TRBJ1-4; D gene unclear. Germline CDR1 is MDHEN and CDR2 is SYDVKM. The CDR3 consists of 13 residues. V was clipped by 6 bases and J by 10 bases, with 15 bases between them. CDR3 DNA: TGTGCCAGCAGCCTTTTCACGCCGGGAAAACTGTTTTTT. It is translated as CASSLFTPGKLFF.

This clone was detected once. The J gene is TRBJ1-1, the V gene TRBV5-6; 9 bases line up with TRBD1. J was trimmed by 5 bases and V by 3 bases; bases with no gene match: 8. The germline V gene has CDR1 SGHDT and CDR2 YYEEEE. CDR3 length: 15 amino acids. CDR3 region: CASSSGQGSRTEAFF. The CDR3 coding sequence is TGTGCCAGCAGCTCCGGACAGGGGAGTCGAACTGAAGCTTTCTTT.

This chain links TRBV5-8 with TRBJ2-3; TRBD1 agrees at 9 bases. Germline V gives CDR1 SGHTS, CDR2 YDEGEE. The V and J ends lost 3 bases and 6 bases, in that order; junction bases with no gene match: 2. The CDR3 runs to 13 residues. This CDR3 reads CASSWDREDTQYF. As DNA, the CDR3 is TGTGCCAGCAGCTGGGACAGGGAGGATACGCAGTATTTT.

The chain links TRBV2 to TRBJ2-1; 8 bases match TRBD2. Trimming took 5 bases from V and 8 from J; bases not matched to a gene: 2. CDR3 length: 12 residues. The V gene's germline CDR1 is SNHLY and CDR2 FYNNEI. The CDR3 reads CASSTGRDEQFF. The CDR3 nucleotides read TGTGCCAGCAGTACCGGGAGGGATGAGCAGTTCTTC.

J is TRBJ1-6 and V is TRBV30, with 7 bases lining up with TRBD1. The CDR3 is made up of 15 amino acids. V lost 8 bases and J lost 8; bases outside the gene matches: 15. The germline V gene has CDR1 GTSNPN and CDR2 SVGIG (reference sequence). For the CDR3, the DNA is TGTGCCCTCGGACAGGTGCCCCACTCGGATTCACCCCTCCACTTT. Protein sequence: CALGQVPHSDSPLHF.

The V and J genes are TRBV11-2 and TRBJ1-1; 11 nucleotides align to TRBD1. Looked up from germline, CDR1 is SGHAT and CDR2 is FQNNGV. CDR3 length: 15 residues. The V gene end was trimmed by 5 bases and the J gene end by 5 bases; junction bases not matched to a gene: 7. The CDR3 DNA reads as TGTGCCAGCAGCCCGCGGACAGGGGGCCGTACTGAAGCTTTCTTT. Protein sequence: CASSPRTGGRTEAFF.